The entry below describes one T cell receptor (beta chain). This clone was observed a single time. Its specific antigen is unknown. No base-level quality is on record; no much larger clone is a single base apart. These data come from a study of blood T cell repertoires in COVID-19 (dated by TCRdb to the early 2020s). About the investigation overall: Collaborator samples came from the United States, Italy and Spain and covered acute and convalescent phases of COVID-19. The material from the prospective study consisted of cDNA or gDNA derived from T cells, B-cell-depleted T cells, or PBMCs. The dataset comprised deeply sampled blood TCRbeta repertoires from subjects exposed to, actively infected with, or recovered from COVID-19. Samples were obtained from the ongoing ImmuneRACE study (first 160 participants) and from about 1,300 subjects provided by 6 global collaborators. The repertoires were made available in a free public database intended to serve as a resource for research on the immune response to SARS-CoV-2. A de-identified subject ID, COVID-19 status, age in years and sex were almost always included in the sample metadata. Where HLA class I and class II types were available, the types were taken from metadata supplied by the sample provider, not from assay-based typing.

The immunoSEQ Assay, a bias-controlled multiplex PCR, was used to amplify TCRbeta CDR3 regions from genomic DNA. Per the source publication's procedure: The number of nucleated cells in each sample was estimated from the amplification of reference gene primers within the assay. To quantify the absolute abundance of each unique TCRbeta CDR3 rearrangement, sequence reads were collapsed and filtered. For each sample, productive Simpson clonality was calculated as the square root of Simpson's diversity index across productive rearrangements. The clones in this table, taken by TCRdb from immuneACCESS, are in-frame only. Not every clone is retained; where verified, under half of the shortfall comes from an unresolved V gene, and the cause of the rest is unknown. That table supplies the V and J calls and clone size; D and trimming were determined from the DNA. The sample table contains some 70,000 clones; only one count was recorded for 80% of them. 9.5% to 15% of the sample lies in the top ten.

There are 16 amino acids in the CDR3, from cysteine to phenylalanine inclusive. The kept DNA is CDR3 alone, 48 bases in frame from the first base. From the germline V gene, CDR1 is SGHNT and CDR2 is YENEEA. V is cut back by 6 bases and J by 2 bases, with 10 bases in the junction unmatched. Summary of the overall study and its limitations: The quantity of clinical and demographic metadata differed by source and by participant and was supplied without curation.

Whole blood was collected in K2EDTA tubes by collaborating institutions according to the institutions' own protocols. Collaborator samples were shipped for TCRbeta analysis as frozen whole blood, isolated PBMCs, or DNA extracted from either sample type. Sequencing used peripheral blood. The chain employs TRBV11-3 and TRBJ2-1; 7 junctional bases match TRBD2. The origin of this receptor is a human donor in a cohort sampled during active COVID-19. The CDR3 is CASRSAAGDPYNEQFF. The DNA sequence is TGTGCCAGCAGATCTGCTGCGGGGGACCCCTACAATGAGCAGTTCTTC.